The subject of this entry is one TCR beta chain. Original processing notes: Reference gene primer amplification in the assay estimated nucleated cell counts. Only in-frame clones appear in the TCRdb table, and some are missing; sequencing was by immunoSEQ multiplex PCR. D and trimming come from the DNA, and the V and J calls and clone size come from that table. The sample holds approximately 250,000 clones; about nine tenths are singletons and the top ten take around 1.5%. The V gene's germline CDR1 is SGHTA and CDR2 FQGTGA. The ends were cut back, 5 bases at V and 2 bases at J, with 16 bases in the middle. The length of the CDR3 is 17 residues. The source of the sample is a study of blood T cell repertoires in COVID-19. Whole-study context: Sites in the United States, Italy and Spain provided acute and convalescent COVID-19 samples. T cells, B-cell-depleted T cells, or PBMCs supplied cDNA or gDNA.

The V call is TRBV7-3, the J call TRBJ2-6; TRBD2 might be the D (7 bases). What was sequenced was peripheral blood. This sequence originates from a woman between 55 and 75 years old who had recovered from COVID-19. The CDR3 loop is CASSLMAGAPGANVLTF. CDR3 nucleotide sequence: TGTGCCAGCAGCCTTATGGCGGGGGCTCCTGGGGCCAACGTCCTGACTTTC.